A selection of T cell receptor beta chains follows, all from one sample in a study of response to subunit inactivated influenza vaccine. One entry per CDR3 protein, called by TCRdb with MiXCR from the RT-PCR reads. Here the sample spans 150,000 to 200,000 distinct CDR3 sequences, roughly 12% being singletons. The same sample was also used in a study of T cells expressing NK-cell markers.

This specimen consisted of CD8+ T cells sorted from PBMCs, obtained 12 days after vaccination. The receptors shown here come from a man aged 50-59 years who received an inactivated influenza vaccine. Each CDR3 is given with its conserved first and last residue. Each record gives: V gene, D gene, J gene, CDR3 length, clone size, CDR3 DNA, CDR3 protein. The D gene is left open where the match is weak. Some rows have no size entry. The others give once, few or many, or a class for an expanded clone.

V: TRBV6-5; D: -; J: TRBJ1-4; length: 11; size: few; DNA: TGTGCCAGCAGTCAACAGGGTCAACTGTTTTTT; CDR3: CASSQQGQLFF
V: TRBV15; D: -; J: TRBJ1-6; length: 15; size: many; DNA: TGTGCCACCAGCGACCGGGGGCTCGGTAATTCACCCCTCCACTTT; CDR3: CATSDRGLGNSPLHF
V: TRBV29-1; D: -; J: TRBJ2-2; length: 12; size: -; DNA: TGCAGCGTTGGTTCGGACACCGGGGAGCTGTTTTTT; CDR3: CSVGSDTGELFF
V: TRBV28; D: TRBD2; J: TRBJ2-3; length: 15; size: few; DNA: TGTGCCAGCAGTCCGCGGGGGGCGCACACAGATACGCAGTATTTT; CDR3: CASSPRGAHTDTQYF
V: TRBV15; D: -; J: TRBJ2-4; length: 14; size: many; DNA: TGTGCCACCTCCACGGGAATAGCCAAAAACATTCAGTACTTC; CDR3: CATSTGIAKNIQYF
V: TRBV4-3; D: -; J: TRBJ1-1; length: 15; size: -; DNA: TGCGCCAGCAGCCAAGATTTGGGGTCAAACACTGAAGCTTTCTTT; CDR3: CASSQDLGSNTEAFF
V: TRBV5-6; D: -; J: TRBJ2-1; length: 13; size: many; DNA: TGTGCCAGCAGCTTGGAGTCGAGCAATGAGCAGTTCTTC; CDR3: CASSLESSNEQFF
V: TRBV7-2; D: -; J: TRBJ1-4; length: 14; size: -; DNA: TGTGCCAGCAGCTTAGCAGGGCAGAATGAAAAACTGTTTTTT; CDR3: CASSLAGQNEKLFF
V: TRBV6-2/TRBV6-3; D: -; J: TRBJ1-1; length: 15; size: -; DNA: TGTGCCAGCAGTTACGGGCGGCGAATAAACACTGAAGCTTTCTTT; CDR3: CASSYGRRINTEAFF
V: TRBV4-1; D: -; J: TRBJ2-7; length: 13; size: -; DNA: TGCGCCAGCAGCCAAGGGGTGGGCTACGAGCAGTACTTC; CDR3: CASSQGVGYEQYF
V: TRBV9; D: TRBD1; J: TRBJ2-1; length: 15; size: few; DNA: TGTGCCAGCACCCTGGGGGACAGGGTGGTTAGTGAGCAGTTCTTC; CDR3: CASTLGDRVVSEQFF
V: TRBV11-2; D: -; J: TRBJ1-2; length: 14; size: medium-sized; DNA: TGTGCCAGCAGCTTAGGAGTCAGAGACTATGGCTACACCTTC; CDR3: CASSLGVRDYGYTF
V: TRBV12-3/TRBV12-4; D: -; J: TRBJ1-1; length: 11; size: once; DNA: TGTGCCGGCAGTTTCCATGGGGTAACTTTCTTT; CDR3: CAGSFHGVTFF
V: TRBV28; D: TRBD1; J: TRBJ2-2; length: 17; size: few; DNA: TGTGCCAGCAGCTCACCTTACAGGGGCAGGGCCACCGGGGAGCTGTTTTTT; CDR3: CASSSPYRGRATGELFF
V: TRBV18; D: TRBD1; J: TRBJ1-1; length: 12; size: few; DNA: TGTGCCAGCTCACGACAGGGGGCGGAAGCTTTCTTT; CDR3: CASSRQGAEAFF